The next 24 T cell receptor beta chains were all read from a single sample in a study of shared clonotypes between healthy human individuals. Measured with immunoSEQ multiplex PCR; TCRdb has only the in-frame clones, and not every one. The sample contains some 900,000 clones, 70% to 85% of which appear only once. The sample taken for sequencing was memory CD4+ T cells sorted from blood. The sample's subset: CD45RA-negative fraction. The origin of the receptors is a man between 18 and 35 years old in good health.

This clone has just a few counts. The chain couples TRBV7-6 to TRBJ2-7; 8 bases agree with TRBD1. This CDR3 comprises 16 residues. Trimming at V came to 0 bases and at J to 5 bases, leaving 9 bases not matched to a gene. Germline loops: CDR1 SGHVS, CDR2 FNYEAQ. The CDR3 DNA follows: TGTGCCAGCAGCTTAGCGCTAACAGGGGGGACGGACGAGCAGTACTTC. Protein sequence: CASSLALTGGTDEQYF.

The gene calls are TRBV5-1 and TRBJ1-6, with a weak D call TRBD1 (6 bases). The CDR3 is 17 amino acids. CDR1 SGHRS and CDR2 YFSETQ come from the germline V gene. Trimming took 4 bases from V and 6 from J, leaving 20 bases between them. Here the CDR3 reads CASSLAGGAGSNSPLHF. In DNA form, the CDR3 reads TGCGCCAGCAGCCTCGCGGGGGGGGCTGGCTCTAATTCACCCCTCCACTTT.

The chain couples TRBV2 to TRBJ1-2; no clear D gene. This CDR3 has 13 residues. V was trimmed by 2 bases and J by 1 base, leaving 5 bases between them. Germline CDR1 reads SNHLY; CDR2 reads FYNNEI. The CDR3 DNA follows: TGTGCCAGCAGTGAAAACAGTAACTATGGCTACACCTTC. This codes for CASSENSNYGYTF.

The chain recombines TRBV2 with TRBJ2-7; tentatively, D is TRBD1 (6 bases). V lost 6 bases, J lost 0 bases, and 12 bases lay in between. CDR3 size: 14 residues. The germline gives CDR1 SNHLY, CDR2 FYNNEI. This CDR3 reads CASSRQVTSYEQYF. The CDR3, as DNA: TGTGCCAGCAGCCGACAGGTTACCTCCTACGAGCAGTACTTC.

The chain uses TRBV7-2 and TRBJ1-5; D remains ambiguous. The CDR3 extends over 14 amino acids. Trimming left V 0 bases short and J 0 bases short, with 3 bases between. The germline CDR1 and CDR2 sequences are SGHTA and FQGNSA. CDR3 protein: CASSLADSNQPQHF. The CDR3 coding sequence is TGTGCCAGCAGCTTAGCAGATAGCAATCAGCCCCAGCATTTT.

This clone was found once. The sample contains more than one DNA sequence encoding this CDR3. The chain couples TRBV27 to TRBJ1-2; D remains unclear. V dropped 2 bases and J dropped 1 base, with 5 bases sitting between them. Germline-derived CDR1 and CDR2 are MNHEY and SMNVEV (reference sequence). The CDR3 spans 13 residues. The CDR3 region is CASSLGRNYGYTF. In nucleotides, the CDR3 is TGTGCCAGCAGTTTAGGCCGTAACTATGGCTACACCTTC.

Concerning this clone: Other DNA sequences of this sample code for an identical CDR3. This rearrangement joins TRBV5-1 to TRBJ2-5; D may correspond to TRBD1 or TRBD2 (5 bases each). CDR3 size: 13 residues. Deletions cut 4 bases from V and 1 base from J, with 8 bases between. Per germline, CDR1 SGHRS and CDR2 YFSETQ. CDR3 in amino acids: CASSPGPQETQYF. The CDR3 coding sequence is TGCGCCAGCAGCCCGGGGCCCCAAGAGACCCAGTACTTC.

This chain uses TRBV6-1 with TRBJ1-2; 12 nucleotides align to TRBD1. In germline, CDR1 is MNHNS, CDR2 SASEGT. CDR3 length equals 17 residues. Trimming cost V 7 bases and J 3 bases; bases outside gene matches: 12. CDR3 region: CASKEAGDRGQYYGYTF. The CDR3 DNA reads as TGTGCCAGCAAAGAAGCCGGGGACAGGGGGCAGTACTATGGCTACACCTTC.

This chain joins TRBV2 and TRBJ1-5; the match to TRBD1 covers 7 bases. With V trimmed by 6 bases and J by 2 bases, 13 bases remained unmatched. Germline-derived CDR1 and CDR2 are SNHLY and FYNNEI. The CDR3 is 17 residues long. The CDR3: CASRSGTEGLGNQPQHF. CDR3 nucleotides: TGTGCCAGCAGGAGCGGGACAGAGGGCTTAGGCAATCAGCCCCAGCATTTT.

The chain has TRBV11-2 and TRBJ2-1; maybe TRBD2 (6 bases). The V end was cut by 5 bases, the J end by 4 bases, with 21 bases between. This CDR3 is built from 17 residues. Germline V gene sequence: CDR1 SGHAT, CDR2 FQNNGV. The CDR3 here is CASSPRTASDGYNEQFF. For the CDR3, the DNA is TGTGCCAGCAGCCCTAGGACGGCTAGCGATGGTTACAATGAGCAGTTCTTC.

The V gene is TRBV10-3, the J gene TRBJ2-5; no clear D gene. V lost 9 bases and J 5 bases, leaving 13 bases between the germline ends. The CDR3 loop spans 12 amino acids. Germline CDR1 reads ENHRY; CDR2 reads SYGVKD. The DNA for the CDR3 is TGTGCCATTCCGACTCCCCCCGAGACCCAGTACTTC. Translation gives CAIPTPPETQYF.

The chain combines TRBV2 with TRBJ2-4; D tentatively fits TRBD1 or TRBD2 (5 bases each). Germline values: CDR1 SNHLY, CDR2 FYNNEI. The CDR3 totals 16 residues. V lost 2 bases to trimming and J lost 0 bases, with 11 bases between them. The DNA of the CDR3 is TGTGCCAGCAGTGAAAAGGGAGACAGAGCCAAAAACATTCAGTACTTC. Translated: CASSEKGDRAKNIQYF.

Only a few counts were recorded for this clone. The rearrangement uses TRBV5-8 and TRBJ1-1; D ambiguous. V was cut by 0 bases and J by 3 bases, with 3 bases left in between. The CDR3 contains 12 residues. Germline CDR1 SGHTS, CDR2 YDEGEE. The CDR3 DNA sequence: TGTGCCAGCAGCTTGGTGTACACTGAAGCTTTCTTT. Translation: CASSLVYTEAFF.

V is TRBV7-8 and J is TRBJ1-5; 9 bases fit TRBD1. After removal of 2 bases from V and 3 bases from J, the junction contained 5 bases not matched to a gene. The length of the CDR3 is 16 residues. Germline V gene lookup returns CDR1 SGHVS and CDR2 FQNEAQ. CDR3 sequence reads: CASSLRTGEYNQPQHF. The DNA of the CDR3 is TGTGCCAGCAGCTTACGGACAGGGGAATACAATCAGCCCCAGCATTTT.

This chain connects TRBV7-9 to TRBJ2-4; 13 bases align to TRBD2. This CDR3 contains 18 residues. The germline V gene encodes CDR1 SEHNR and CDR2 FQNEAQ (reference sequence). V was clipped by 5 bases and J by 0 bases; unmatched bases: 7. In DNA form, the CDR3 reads TGTGCCAGCAGCACCTCGGGACTAGCGGGGTTAGCCAAAAACATTCAGTACTTC. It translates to CASSTSGLAGLAKNIQYF.

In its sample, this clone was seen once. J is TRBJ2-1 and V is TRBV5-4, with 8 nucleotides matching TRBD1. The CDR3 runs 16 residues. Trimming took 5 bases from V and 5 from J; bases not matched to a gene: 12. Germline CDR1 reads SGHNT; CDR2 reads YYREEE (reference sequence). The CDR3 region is CASSWRETGVNNEQFF. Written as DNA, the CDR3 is TGTGCCAGCAGTTGGCGTGAGACAGGGGTGAACAATGAGCAGTTCTTC. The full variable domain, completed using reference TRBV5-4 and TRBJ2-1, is ETGVTQSPTHLIKTRGQQVTLRCSSQSGHNTVSWYQQALGQGPQFIFQYYREEENGRGNFPPRFSGLQFPNYSSELNVNALELDDSALYLCASSWRETGVNNEQFFGPGTRLTVL.

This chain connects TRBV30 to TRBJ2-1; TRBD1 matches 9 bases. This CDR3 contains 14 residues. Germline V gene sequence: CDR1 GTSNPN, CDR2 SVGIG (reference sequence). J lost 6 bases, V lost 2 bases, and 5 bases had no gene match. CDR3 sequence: CAWSTGQGSNEQFF. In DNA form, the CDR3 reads TGTGCCTGGAGTACCGGACAGGGGAGCAATGAGCAGTTCTTC.

This CDR3 reads CASSSEGPISPLHF. The CDR3 coding sequence is TGTGCCAGCAGTTCGGAGGGGCCGATTTCACCCCTCCACTTT. This chain connects TRBV6-5 to TRBJ1-6; TRBD1 is a possible D gene (5 bases). This CDR3 is built from 14 residues. Germline loops: CDR1 MNHEY, CDR2 SVGAGI. V was pared by 4 bases and J by 9 bases, with 13 bases between.

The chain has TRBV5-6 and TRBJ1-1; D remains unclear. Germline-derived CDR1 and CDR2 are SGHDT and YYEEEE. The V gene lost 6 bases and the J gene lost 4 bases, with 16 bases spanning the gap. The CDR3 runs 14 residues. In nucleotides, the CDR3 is TGTGCCAGCACCTCCGCAGGAGGCGGCACTGAAGCTTTCTTT. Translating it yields CASTSAGGGTEAFF.

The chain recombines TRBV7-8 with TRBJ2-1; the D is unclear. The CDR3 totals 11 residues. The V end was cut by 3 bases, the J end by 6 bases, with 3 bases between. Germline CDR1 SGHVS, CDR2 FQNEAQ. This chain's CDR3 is CASSFINEQFF. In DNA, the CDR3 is TGTGCCAGCAGCTTTATCAATGAGCAGTTCTTC.

The CDR3: CASRVDRPSDEQYF. The CDR3 DNA reads as TGTGCCAGCAGGGTGGACAGGCCCAGTGACGAGCAGTACTTC. This rearrangement joins TRBV5-4 to TRBJ2-7; 7 bases align to TRBD1. Germline V lookup: CDR1 SGHNT, CDR2 YYREEE (reference sequence). J lost 5 bases, V lost 5 bases, and 10 bases had no gene match. The CDR3 consists of 14 residues.

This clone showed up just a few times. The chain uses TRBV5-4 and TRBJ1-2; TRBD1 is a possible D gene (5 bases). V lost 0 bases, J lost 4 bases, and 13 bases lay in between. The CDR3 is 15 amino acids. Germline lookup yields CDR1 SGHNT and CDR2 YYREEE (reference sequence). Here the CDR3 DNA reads TGTGCCAGCAGCTTGGATCCCCAGGGCACCTATGGCTACACCTTC. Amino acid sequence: CASSLDPQGTYGYTF.

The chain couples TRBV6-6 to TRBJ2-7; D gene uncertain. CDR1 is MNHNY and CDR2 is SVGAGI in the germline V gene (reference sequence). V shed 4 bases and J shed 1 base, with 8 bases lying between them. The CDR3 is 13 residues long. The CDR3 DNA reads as TGTGCCAGCAGTTCACTTGGATCCTACGAGCAGTACTTC. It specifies CASSSLGSYEQYF.

CDR3 loop: CASSRAGGAGEAFF. The CDR3 region has the DNA TGTGCCAGCAGCAGAGCAGGGGGCGCCGGCGAAGCTTTCTTT. This chain joins TRBV7-9 and TRBJ1-1; 8 nucleotides align to TRBD1. J gave up 8 bases and V 5 bases, and 10 bases lay outside the gene matches. The CDR3 runs 14 residues. Germline V gene sequence: CDR1 SEHNR, CDR2 FQNEAQ (reference sequence). The full variable domain, its missing parts supplied by reference TRBV7-9 and TRBJ1-1, is DTGVSQNPRHKITKRGQNVTFRCDPISEHNRLYWYRQTLGQGPEFLTYFQNEAQLEKSRLLSDRFSAERPKGSFSTLEIQRTEQGDSAMYLCASSRAGGAGEAFFGQGTRLTVV.